The entry below gives a single T cell receptor beta chain sequence along with its context. This clonotype appeared many times. Its antigen specificity is not known. Base qualities are not at hand, and no much larger clone is one base apart. The sample belongs to a study of T cells in Graves' hyperthyroidism and ophthalmopathy (dated by TCRdb to the late 2010s). In the study overall: Peripheral blood was collected at initial diagnosis, before any treatment. A discovery cohort of about a hundred patients, about 43 with Graves' ophthalmopathy and fewer than 65 with stable Graves' hyperthyroidism, was used to find distinguishing TCR V-J signatures. An independent validation cohort of under 20 hyperthyroidism patients and some 15 patients who later progressed to ophthalmopathy tested prospective prediction of ophthalmopathy. The roughly 91 discovery patients were randomly split 7:3 into training and test sets. The study also compared thyroid tissue and blood T-cell repertoires from over 5 Graves' hyperthyroidism patients. Following sampling, methimazole starting at 30 mg daily was given to hyperthyroidism patients, and high-dose intravenous methylprednisolone was given to ophthalmopathy patients. The paper describes TCR Vbeta CDR3 sequencing of 140 or so peripheral blood samples, made up of approximately 40 ophthalmopathy patients, some 76 hyperthyroidism patients and some 17 progressor patients. Findings and caveats that apply to the study as a whole: Most expanded thyroid clonotypes (frequency above 0.001) were also detected in blood, suggesting blood repertoires may reflect thyroid immune responses. During validation, the model predicted progression to ophthalmopathy a median of around six months ahead of onset, with roughly 65% sensitivity and under 85% specificity. No statistical method was used to set the sample size in advance, and investigators knew the group allocation. A 13 V-J signature model separated ophthalmopathy from stable hyperthyroidism, with approximately 86% sensitivity and roughly 82% specificity in cross-validation and 80%/75% in testing.

A patient counted as having stable Graves' hyperthyroidism if no progression to ophthalmopathy occurred over 18 months of follow-up. Hyperthyroidism patients were newly diagnosed, with disease duration under 2 months, and aged 18 to 65 years. Patients with uncontrolled infections, other autoimmune diseases, pregnancy or lactation were excluded. Diagnoses were based on clinical symptoms, serum thyroxine and TRAb, thyroid ultrasound and orbital computed tomography. PBMCs were isolated from about 9.2 ml of fresh peripheral blood by Ficoll-Paque density gradient centrifugation. Total RNA was extracted using Trizol reagent, and RNA quality was assessed on an Agilent 2100 Bioanalyzer. The CDR3 measures 12 amino acids from cysteine to phenylalanine. Only the CDR3 part of the read is kept: 36 bases, read in frame from the first base. The junction carries 8 bases between V and J, which are trimmed by 4 bases and 7 bases respectively. CDR1 and CDR2 (SGHTA, FQGNSA) derive from the germline V gene.

TCR beta CDR3 regions were amplified from RNA transcripts. The first round of RT-PCR for the TCR CDR3 was performed with the HTBI primer set and the Qiagen OneStep RT-PCR kit. A second multiplex PCR round built the libraries, followed by size selection and purification. Libraries were sequenced paired-end with 100 bp reads on an Illumina HiSeq2000. The study's processing was this. SOAPnuke was used to process the raw data, throwing out any read that contained adapters or uncalled bases, had a mean Phred below 15, or lacked an exact constant-primer or identifier match. High-quality paired reads were merged using COPE v1.2.5, and each unique nucleotide sequence was defined as a clonotype. MiTCR v1.1 was used to align the clonotypes against IMGT TRBV, TRBD and TRBJ reference segments. Analysis was restricted to V-J combinations with a frequency above 0.0001, which covered roughly 99% of repertoires. The TCS score was defined as the ratio of F50 (clonal expansion) to E x V (chaos), calculated using BLOSUM62-based TCRdist between CDR3 peptides within each V-J. Welch's t-statistics and random forest reduced 514 V-J features to under 15, which were used in a naive Bayes classifier (R e1071). TCRdb took the public reads, trimmed them with fastp at Q25, ran MiXCR for clone calling and kept in-frame beta chains. Here each entry gathers all rows of one CDR3 protein and keeps the most common genes and DNA. The V and J calls and clone size are TCRdb's, not the authors'. The sample profile shows a few hundred thousand distinct CDR3 sequences; more than 15% of them were found once. The top ten clonotypes cover 13% to 15% of the sample.

The material sequenced was blood. This chain is built from TRBV7-2 and TRBJ2-1; the D gene is not confidently resolved. The clonotype originates from a woman aged 18-30 years with Graves' hyperthyroidism. The CDR3 loop reads CASSYWGNEQFF. The DNA is as follows: TGTGCCAGCAGCTACTGGGGTAATGAGCAGTTCTTC.